The sample holds a few counts of the clone carrying this TCR beta chain. Trimming removed 1 base at V and 0 bases at J, with 12 bases between. In germline, CDR1 is SGHTA, CDR2 FQGTGA. This CDR3 has 17 amino acids. The sample belongs to a study of human T cells and chemical hapten exposure. As for the study in general: TCR yields per sample varied mostly from small pooled library volume differences.

Each CDR3 protein is one row after TCRdb ran MiXCR on the 5' RACE reads. This table has 110,000 or so distinct CDR3 sequences, 19% appearing once. Extraction yielded total RNA from whole blood (unfractionated). The clonotype originates from a human donor in good health. This chain uses TRBV7-3 with TRBJ2-2, with D possibly matching TRBD1 (6 bases). The CDR3 loop reads CASSLNTDRSNTGELFF. In DNA form, the CDR3 reads TGTGCCAGCAGCTTAAACACCGACAGGTCGAACACCGGGGAGCTGTTTTTT.